The entry that follows covers one TCR beta chain sequence. Its antigen is not yet known. No per-base quality is available; no much larger clone lies one base away. CDR1 and CDR2 are drawn from the germline V gene: MNHNS, SASEGT. Between the V and J ends, shortened by 4 bases and 2 bases respectively, the junction contains 11 bases. Its CDR3 holds 14 amino acids, cysteine through phenylalanine. Kept here is only the CDR3 DNA, which spans 42 bases and is read in frame from base 1. This sample is drawn from a study of cytomegalovirus exposure and HLA in healthy donors (dated by TCRdb to about 2017). Looking at the study overall: According to an earlier analysis of a few hundred of the donors, about 179 million T cells yielded 90 million to 140 million unique TCR beta sequences and less than 300 Gb of sequence data. About 310 gigabases of sequencing data and 70 million to 100 million unique TCR sequences were included in an early release covering about 700 HLA-typed donors. The genetic ancestry cluster associated with self-reported Caucasian donors included 70% to 85% of the 398 genotyped donors. The study aimed to test whether signatures of past pathogen exposure could be identified by cataloging public T cell receptors. Using immunosequencing, the study profiled T cell repertoires from about 610 subjects and related those repertoires to cytomegalovirus serostatus. A separate validation cohort of roughly 110 different subjects was used in addition to the 666-subject first cohort. High-throughput TCR immunosequencing, statistical association of individual TCRs with disease status, and machine learning were combined to predict cytomegalovirus infection status. A later analysis re-analyzed previously published TCR beta repertoires from 666 donors and added high-resolution HLA genotyping to study TCR occurrence patterns. Rather than using new phenotypic data, the later analysis identified candidate immune exposures from TCR beta sequences and from how often those sequences occurred across donors. An earlier analysis of 450 to 750 of the donors used high-throughput TCR beta sequencing to judge whether each TCR beta V gene segment behaved as functional or pseudogenic. Donor age, sex, ethnicity and CMV serostatus were collected together with the repertoire data. Genome-wide SNP genotypes for about 65% of the 666 donors were used in a later genetic analysis, which treated that subset as a discovery cohort. All discovery cohort repertoires had been generated on a single sequencing platform. Class I and class II HLA loci were covered by the typing at four-digit resolution. Typing coverage differed by locus: A, B, C, DRB1 and DQB1 were typed in roughly 620-630 donors, DQA1 in 500 to 550, DPA1 in nearly 610, and DPB1 in roughly 450. Four to six DR-DQ haplotypes were handled as single units for association and clustering, since linkage in the cohort was strong. On average, roughly 240,000 unique TCR beta nucleotide sequences were sequenced per donor among fewer than 500 genotyped donors of the cohort, with 15% to 20% of those sequences being non-productive. Study-wide conclusions, independent of this receptor: In a later genetic analysis, a missense DCLRE1C variant was associated with V-gene and J-gene trimming of TCR beta chains, and the association was replicated in an independent cohort. Presence/absence analyses assumed roughly uniform sequencing depth across donors, an assumption that may not hold. A total of about 180 TCR beta chains were listed by the study as associated with cytomegalovirus. At a false discovery rate of 0.05, a later analysis linked under 20,000 TCR beta sequences to specific HLA alleles. In a later analysis, several top co-occurrence clusters were reported to appear linked to parvovirus B19, influenza, CMV and Epstein-Barr virus. A further reported finding was that TCR beta sequences accurately predicted the HLA-A and HLA-B alleles for most subjects in the first cohort. Immune exposure information for the cohort was limited to CMV serostatus. Strong co-occurrence of HLA alleles, especially DR and DQ, made assigning TCR associations to individual alleles difficult. In vitro tests confirmed that a few of the cytomegalovirus-associated TCR beta chains recognize cytomegalovirus antigens. A cluster of highly shared sequence variants was judged likely to represent a technical artifact of the sequencing pipeline. Most TCR sequences were observed very rarely across donors, whereas some public TCRs were present in many individuals. A later analysis found that HLA-associated TCR beta chains were more clonally expanded and had lower generation probabilities than equally common non-associated chains. Because the 87-base-pair reads could not distinguish some IMGT-functional V segments, including TRBV6-2 and TRBV6-3, those segments were excluded. The classifier was reported to diagnose cytomegalovirus status with high specificity and sensitivity in both the original cohort and the validation cohort. In a later analysis, the rate of TCR association differed among HLA loci, with DRB1 alleles having the most associated TCRs and HLA-C alleles having the fewest. In a later analysis, most CMV-associated TCR beta chains were found to appear HLA-restricted, with HLA associations seemingly driven largely by CMV exposure. Correlated functional status among segregating V segments might reflect linkage disequilibrium, but an unknown experimental factor could not be ruled out. An earlier analysis of approximately 600 of the donors showed that most TCR beta V segments appeared in productive rearrangements either about 90% or about 30% of the time, which broadly matched IMGT annotations. Because HLA typing was missing for some donors at each locus, association tests included only the typed subset. Around 16 rarely observed V segments, including chromosome 9 orphons, were excluded from the earlier analysis of about 500 of the donors because counts were too low. A later genetic analysis reported fewer N-insertions in productive TCRs among donors in an Asian-associated ancestry cluster than the roughly 650-donor mean. The authors suggested that the approach could potentially be extended to other disease states and immunological phenotypes. This cohort had only TCR beta chains sequenced, and the lack of alpha or paired-chain data limited which features could be detected.

The cohort comprised several hundred healthy bone marrow donors. At the time of sampling, every cohort member was nominally healthy, though immune exposures that went unrecorded were likely present. The donor was CMV seronegative and belonged to the group of over 300 seronegative cohort members. Each donor provided a peripheral blood sample, and peripheral blood mononuclear cells were used for TCR beta sequencing. The Qiagen DNeasy Blood Extraction Kit was used to extract genomic DNA from the blood cell samples. Libraries were constructed by the immunoSEQ multiplex PCR assay. The multiplex PCR relied on a mix of 60 forward primers for TCR Vbeta segments and 13 reverse primers for TCR Jbeta segments. The CDR3 region of rearranged TCR beta genes was amplified from genomic DNA by a multiplex PCR assay. The amplified TCR beta libraries were sequenced on the Illumina HiSeq System as 87-base-pair reads. Per the authors' processing: A later analysis counted tens of millions of unique TCR beta chains across the 600 to 850 repertoires, and around 12 million of these chains were shared by at least two donors. To remove PCR and sequencing errors, raw reads were error-corrected and collapsed into unique sequences using a nearest-neighbor algorithm that merged closely related sequences. To assign V, D and J gene segments, CDR3 sequences were aligned to IMGT reference sequences. For a sequence to be retained, a match of at least six nucleotides to both a V gene segment and a J gene segment was required. Rearrangements were classified as productive when the CDR3 lacked stop codons and remained in frame with V and J, and all other rearrangements were classified as non-productive. Following IMGT convention, CDR3 was defined as the stretch from the second conserved V-encoded cysteine up to the conserved J-encoded phenylalanine. In an earlier analysis of around 570 of the donors, sequences lacking an unambiguous match to a single V gene segment were excluded. In an earlier analysis of some 590 of the donors, V segments were called functional above 56.7% productive rearrangements and were called segregating when the between-donor standard deviation exceeded 5%. A statistical classification framework was developed to diagnose cytomegalovirus status using the catalog of TCR beta chain sequences. A later analysis assigned V and J genes by comparing TCR nucleotide sequences with IMGT/GENE-DB human TR gene sequences. Using the TCRdist pipeline, a later analysis assigned CDR3 sequences along with most-parsimonious VDJ recombination scenarios. A later analysis defined each TCR beta chain by its CDR3 amino acid sequence plus V-gene family, and excluded reads lacking a unique V-gene family. A later analysis removed nearly 600 highly shared, low-generation-probability nucleotide sequences to deal with suspected cross-contamination and a sequencing artifact. In a later analysis, a clonal expansion index was calculated for each public chain from normalized within-repertoire ranks of inferred template counts. Generation probabilities in a later analysis came from a VDJ recombination model fitted to out-of-frame rearrangements, and those results were checked against IGoR. A later analysis scored TCR-TCR, TCR-HLA and TCR-CMV co-occurrence with hypergeometric tests, applying a repertoire-size bias correction to TCR pairs. In a later analysis, false discovery rates were estimated by permuting HLA or CMV assignments 20 times. In a later analysis, co-occurring TCRs were grouped using DBSCAN, with TCRdist sequence similarity added in when clustering inside HLA-allele-positive subsets. Co-occurrence clustering excluded repertoires with fewer than 30,000 or more than 120,000 public chains, plus five with anomalous nucleotide sharing. Held by TCRdb, this immuneACCESS table contains in-frame sequences only and omits some clones. Under half of the omission traces to an unresolved V gene where checked; the cause of the rest is unknown. Clone size and the V and J calls come from that table; the DNA yielded D and trimming. For this sample the table gives 280,000 or so clones, of which roughly 90% were detected only once. Together, the top ten hold roughly 2.3% of the sample.

The chain couples TRBV6-1 to TRBJ1-1; the D gene identity is not certain. The sequence was collected from a woman in her late teens or twenties in good health and CMV-seronegative. The sample comprised PBMCs. The CDR3 has the sequence CASSVLHSNTEAFF. Read as DNA, the sequence is TGTGCCAGCAGTGTACTCCACAGTAACACTGAAGCTTTCTTT.